A selection of T cell receptor beta chains follows, all from one sample in a study of T cell responses to AZD1222 COVID-19 vaccine. Clones were sequenced by immunoSEQ multiplex PCR, and TCRdb holds only the in-frame ones, with some missing. The sample consists of approximately 70,000 clones, approximately 88% of them appearing once. Sample: peripheral blood, taken 28 days after the second dose of the MenACWY control vaccine. The receptors originated from an adult who received the MenACWY meningococcal vaccine as a control. Both conserved end residues are part of each CDR3. D genes are given only for firm matches. A row's size may be missing; if present it is once, few, many or a size class.

clone size,J gene,D gene,V gene,CDR3 protein,CDR3 DNA
few,TRBJ2-7,.,TRBV5-6,CASSLGGFEQYF,TGTGCCAGCAGCTTGGGAGGGTTTGAGCAGTACTTC
.,TRBJ2-7,.,TRBV14,CASSPRLGIGGYEQYF,TGTGCCAGCAGCCCCCGATTGGGGATTGGAGGCTACGAGCAGTACTTC
.,TRBJ1-3,.,TRBV7-9,CASSLVIFSSGNTIYF,TGTGCCAGCAGCTTAGTTATCTTCAGCTCTGGAAACACCATATATTTT
.,TRBJ2-2,TRBD2,TRBV6-2/TRBV6-3,CASSYLSGGAYTGELFF,TGTGCCAGCAGTTACCTCAGCGGGGGGGCTTACACCGGGGAGCTGTTTTTT
.,TRBJ2-7,TRBD1,TRBV19,CASSIQPGQIYEQYF,TGTGCCAGTAGTATTCAACCGGGACAGATCTACGAGCAGTACTTC
.,TRBJ2-5,.,TRBV6-6,CASSRKQETQYF,TGTGCCAGCAGTAGAAAGCAAGAGACCCAGTACTTC
.,TRBJ1-2,.,TRBV15,CATQQGSNYGYTF,TGTGCCACCCAACAAGGGAGCAACTATGGCTACACCTTC
.,TRBJ2-7,.,TRBV5-1,CASSLGTDRSVEQYF,TGCGCCAGCAGCTTGGGGACAGATCGGTCCGTCGAGCAGTACTTC
.,TRBJ2-5,TRBD2,TRBV6-5,CASSYIGGVQETQYF,TGTGCCAGCAGTTACATTGGGGGGGTCCAAGAGACCCAGTACTTC
.,TRBJ1-5,.,TRBV5-5,CASRLTGTLNQPQHF,TGTGCCAGCAGACTTACAGGGACTCTCAATCAGCCCCAGCATTTT
once,TRBJ2-7,TRBD1,TRBV7-2,CASSLLGQGVDEQYF,TGTGCCAGCAGCTTACTGGGACAGGGTGTTGACGAGCAGTACTTC
.,TRBJ1-6,.,TRBV3-1/TRBV3-2,CASSQARQSNLRNNSPLHF,TGTGCCAGCAGCCAAGCACGGCAATCGAACCTCCGTAATAATTCACCCCTCCACTTT
.,TRBJ1-4,.,TRBV2,CASTRIQNEKLFF,TGTGCCAGCACTAGGATACAAAATGAAAAACTGTTTTTT
.,TRBJ2-1,.,TRBV19,CASRNLSYNEQFF,TGTGCCAGTAGAAACCTCTCCTACAATGAGCAGTTCTTC
.,TRBJ1-1,.,TRBV3-1/TRBV3-2,CASSQGRNTEAFF,TGTGCCAGCAGCCAAGGTAGGAACACTGAAGCTTTCTTT
.,TRBJ2-2,.,TRBV6-5,CASMRDGNTGELFF,TGTGCCAGCATGAGGGACGGTAACACCGGGGAGCTGTTTTTT
.,TRBJ1-1,TRBD1,TRBV5-1,CASSLVGQDTEAFF,TGCGCCAGCAGCTTGGTGGGACAGGACACTGAAGCTTTCTTT
.,TRBJ1-2,.,TRBV4-3,CASSQEPRTADYGYTF,TGCGCCAGCAGCCAAGAACCTCGGACAGCGGACTATGGCTACACCTTC